Listed below are T cell receptor beta chains from one sample, sequenced in a study of T-cell memory formation after mild COVID-19. TCRdb used MiXCR to reprocess the 5' RACE reads, holding one entry per CDR3 protein. This sample has approximately 150,000 distinct CDR3 sequences, with about 19% found just once. Sequences were obtained from PBMCs or a T cell subset sorted from them (not recorded which). The receptors were gathered from an adult woman who had mild COVID-19 (a few samples of this study predate the infection). Cell type and time point are not known. Both conserved end residues are part of each CDR3. D genes are given only for firm matches. A clone size is listed for some rows: how often the clone was seen (once, few, many), or a class if it is expanded.

size: NA; D: NA; J: TRBJ2-3; V: TRBV25-1; DNA: TGTGCCAGCAGTGAATATTTCCGTCCAGATACGCAGTATTTT; CDR3: CASSEYFRPDTQYF
size: NA; D: NA; J: TRBJ2-5; V: TRBV29-1; DNA: TGCAGCGTTGAAATTGGAGGAGAGACCCAGTACTTC; CDR3: CSVEIGGETQYF
size: few; D: NA; J: TRBJ1-1; V: TRBV5-5; DNA: TGTGCCAGCAGCCCCGGGGGGCGTCATATGAACACTGAAGCTTTCTTT; CDR3: CASSPGGRHMNTEAFF
size: NA; D: TRBD2; J: TRBJ2-2; V: TRBV7-3; DNA: TGTGCCAGCAGCTTAAATGTAGCGGGAGGGACCGGGGAGCTGTTTTTT; CDR3: CASSLNVAGGTGELFF
size: few; D: NA; J: TRBJ2-7; V: TRBV7-2; DNA: TGTGCCAGCAGCTTAGACGCCCGGAGGGACGAGCAGTACTTC; CDR3: CASSLDARRDEQYF
size: few; D: TRBD2; J: TRBJ2-1; V: TRBV6-5; DNA: TGTGCCAGCAGTCGTGGACTAGCGGGGAGCAATGAGCAGTTCTTC; CDR3: CASSRGLAGSNEQFF
size: NA; D: TRBD2; J: TRBJ2-5; V: TRBV5-5; DNA: TGTGCCAGCAGCTTGGAAGTGGCTAGCGGGGGGCAAGAGACCCAGTACTTC; CDR3: CASSLEVASGGQETQYF
size: NA; D: NA; J: TRBJ1-2; V: TRBV12-3/TRBV12-4; DNA: TGTGCCAGCAGTTTATCCCATGGCATGGGAATAGGGGATTTC; CDR3: CASSLSHGMGIGDF
size: NA; D: NA; J: TRBJ2-1; V: TRBV7-9; DNA: TGTGCCAGCAGCTTTGGGACGGGGTGGGGGAACAATGAGCAGTTCTTC; CDR3: CASSFGTGWGNNEQFF
size: NA; D: NA; J: TRBJ1-1; V: TRBV30; DNA: TGTGCCTGGACCCCTTCCTTTTACACTGAAGCTTTCTTT; CDR3: CAWTPSFYTEAFF
size: NA; D: TRBD1; J: TRBJ1-2; V: TRBV12-3/TRBV12-4; DNA: TGTGCCAGCAGTCTCCGCCGGACAGGGGGCAATGGCTACACCTTC; CDR3: CASSLRRTGGNGYTF
size: few; D: TRBD2; J: TRBJ2-2; V: TRBV5-1; DNA: TGCGCCAGCAGCGGGGGAGCGGGAGCTGCCGGGGAGCTGTTTTTT; CDR3: CASSGGAGAAGELFF
size: few; D: NA; J: TRBJ2-7; V: TRBV6-6; DNA: TGTGCCAGCAGTGGGCGGGGCGGGGTAACCTACGAGCAGTACTTC; CDR3: CASSGRGGVTYEQYF
size: few; D: NA; J: TRBJ1-2; V: TRBV19; DNA: TGTGCCAGTAGTATGTACCAGGGGATCAACTATGGCTACACCTTC; CDR3: CASSMYQGINYGYTF
size: NA; D: NA; J: TRBJ1-1; V: TRBV7-9; DNA: TGTGCCAGCAGGCCCATGGGGCGAGTGAACACTGAAGCTTTCTTT; CDR3: CASRPMGRVNTEAFF
size: NA; D: TRBD2; J: TRBJ2-2; V: TRBV7-2; DNA: TGTGCCAGCAGCTTAGGCCTAGCGGGACTCACCGGGGAGCTGTTTTTT; CDR3: CASSLGLAGLTGELFF
size: few; D: NA; J: TRBJ2-1; V: TRBV5-5; DNA: TGTGCCAGCAGCTTGCAACGGAGCTCCTGCAATGAGCAGTTCTTC; CDR3: CASSLQRSSCNEQFF